The 32 T cell receptor beta chains below all came from one sample that was sequenced in a study of T cell responses to AZD1222 COVID-19 vaccine (dated by TCRdb to the early 2020s). Library construction relied on the immunoSEQ multiplex PCR assay. TCRdb took over this immuneACCESS table, retaining in-frame rearrangements with V and J assigned. Such tables are incomplete; in checked studies, under half of the missing clones stem from an unresolved V gene, and the remainder is unexplained. Counted in this sample were under 200,000 clones; approximately 94% of them appeared once. The ten top clones hold around 3.6% of the sample. The time point tag for this specimen amounts to: about 28 days (+/-7) after the second vaccine dose. The label giving this sample's treatment or condition can be read as: meningococcal conjugate vaccine given as trial control. Sequencing used peripheral blood, obtained 28 days after the second dose of the MenACWY control vaccine. These receptors all stem from an adult who received the MenACWY meningococcal vaccine as a control.

Here the CDR3 reads CASSLPGQGSGQPQHF. The CDR3 DNA reads TGTGCCAGCAGTCTCCCGGGACAGGGAAGTGGGCAGCCCCAGCATTTT. J is TRBJ1-5 and V is TRBV28; 9 bases align to TRBD1. Trimming cost V 5 bases and J 7 bases; bases outside gene matches: 12. CDR1 is MDHEN, CDR2 SYDVKM, per germline. The CDR3 is 16 residues long.

V usage is TRBV11-2 and J usage is TRBJ2-1; tentative D call: TRBD1 (6 bases). Per the germline V gene, CDR1 is SGHAT and CDR2 is FQNNGV. Between the trimmed V and J ends, which lost 1 base and 7 bases, there was a span of 8 bases. This CDR3 comprises 13 residues. The CDR3 protein is CASSLVRGNEQFF. For the CDR3, the DNA is TGTGCCAGCAGCTTAGTTAGGGGGAATGAGCAGTTCTTC.

The DNA for the CDR3 is TGTGCCAGCAGTTATCAGGTCAATCAGCCCCAGCATTTT. The encoded protein is CASSYQVNQPQHF. The V gene is TRBV28, the J gene TRBJ1-5; D is unresolved. This CDR3 comprises 13 residues. Germline values: CDR1 MDHEN, CDR2 SYDVKM. Trimming left V 4 bases short and J 3 bases short, with 7 bases between.

V and J are TRBV7-9 and TRBJ1-1; D is undetermined. The CDR3 runs 15 residues. The germline gives CDR1 SEHNR, CDR2 FQNEAQ (reference sequence). V lost 6 bases, J lost 5 bases, and 19 bases lay in between. For the CDR3, the DNA is TGTGCCAGCAGACTCCCGGAAAGGCTAGGGACTGAAGCTTTCTTT. It specifies CASRLPERLGTEAFF. The full variable domain, completed using reference TRBV7-9 and TRBJ1-1, is DTGVSQNPRHKITKRGQNVTFRCDPISEHNRLYWYRQTLGQGPEFLTYFQNEAQLEKSRLLSDRFSAERPKGSFSTLEIQRTEQGDSAMYLCASRLPERLGTEAFFGQGTRLTVV.

This sequence joins TRBV2 and TRBJ1-5; tentatively, D is TRBD1 (5 bases). CDR1 is SNHLY and CDR2 is FYNNEI in the germline V gene. V dropped 5 bases and J dropped 7 bases, with 12 bases sitting between them. The length of the CDR3 is 13 residues. The CDR3 loop is CASSLQVTQPQHF. CDR3 DNA sequence: TGTGCCAGCAGTCTACAGGTGACCCAGCCCCAGCATTTT. The full variable domain, its missing parts supplied by reference TRBV2 and TRBJ1-5, is EPEVTQTPSHQVTQMGQEVILRCVPISNHLYFYWYRQILGQKVEFLVSFYNNEISEKSEIFDDQFSVERPDGSNFTLKIRSTKLEDSAMYFCASSLQVTQPQHFGDGTRLSIL.

The V gene is TRBV24-1, the J gene TRBJ2-3; 8 bases agree with TRBD2. CDR1 and CDR2 (germline): KGHDR, SFDVKD. V was pared by 9 bases and J by 4 bases, with 8 bases of the junction left unmatched. The CDR3 contains 14 residues. CDR3 coding DNA: TGTGCCACCGGAAACACGGGAGGGCCAGATACGCAGTATTTT. Amino acid sequence: CATGNTGGPDTQYF.

The gene calls are TRBV7-8 and TRBJ2-6; TRBD1 is a possible D gene (6 bases). Germline CDR1 SGHVS, CDR2 FQNEAQ. Trimming took off 2 bases at V and 11 bases at J, with 13 bases between the two ends. There are 14 residues in the CDR3. DNA for the CDR3: TGTGCCAGCAGCTTACCTGGACAGCGATACGTCCTGACTTTC. As protein: CASSLPGQRYVLTF.

This chain links TRBV27 with TRBJ2-1, with a weak D call TRBD1 (5 bases). This CDR3 is built from 14 residues. The V gene's germline CDR1 is MNHEY and CDR2 SMNVEV (reference sequence). Deletions cut 3 bases from V and 1 base from J, with 7 bases between. In nucleotides, the CDR3 is TGTGCCAGCAGTTTGCAGGGTTCCTACAATGAGCAGTTCTTC. Protein product: CASSLQGSYNEQFF.

This sequence joins TRBV27 and TRBJ2-7; TRBD2 agrees at 8 bases. CDR3 length: 16 amino acids. Germline-derived CDR1 and CDR2 are MNHEY and SMNVEV (reference sequence). V lost 0 bases to trimming and J lost 1 base; unmatched junction nucleotides: 5. The CDR3 loop reads CASSLSGGRRSYEQYF. The CDR3 DNA sequence: TGTGCCAGCAGTTTATCGGGCGGGAGGCGATCCTACGAGCAGTACTTC.

There are a few counts of this clone. This chain joins TRBV11-2 and TRBJ2-7, with D possibly matching TRBD1 (6 bases). The CDR3 loop spans 15 amino acids. Germline loops: CDR1 SGHAT, CDR2 FQNNGV. Trimming removed 5 bases from V and 6 bases from J, with 20 bases in between. The CDR3 reads CASSESPDSSREQYF. CDR3 DNA: TGTGCCAGCAGCGAATCTCCGGACAGCTCCCGCGAGCAGTACTTC. Using reference TRBV11-2 and TRBJ2-7 for the parts outside the CDR3, the full variable domain is EAGVAQSPRYKIIEKRQSVAFWCNPISGHATLYWYQQILGQGPKLLIQFQNNGVVDDSQLPKDRFSAERLKGVDSTLKIQPAKLEDSAVYLCASSESPDSSREQYFGPGTRLTVT.

J is TRBJ2-1 and V is TRBV6-4; TRBD2 agrees at 8 bases. This CDR3 has 15 amino acids. J gave up 0 bases and V 8 bases, and 6 bases lay outside the gene matches. CDR1 and CDR2 (germline): MRHNA, SNTAGT. For the CDR3, the DNA is TGTGCCAGCGGGGAGAGCGGGAGCTCCTACAATGAGCAGTTCTTC. Its protein is CASGESGSSYNEQFF.

A word on this clone: Compared with germline, one end of the junction differs, possibly owing to a read error. The chain links TRBV6-6 to TRBJ2-2; no clear D gene. In germline, CDR1 is MNHNY, CDR2 SVGAGI (reference sequence). CDR3 size: 14 residues. CDR3 sequence: CTSRANSNTGELFF. Written as DNA, the CDR3 is TGTACCAGCAGAGCCAATTCGAACACCGGGGAGCTGTTTTTT.

This chain uses TRBV6-5 with TRBJ2-1; D remains ambiguous. The length of the CDR3 is 15 residues. V was clipped by 6 bases and J by 8 bases, with 20 bases between them. Germline CDR1 and CDR2: MNHEY and SVGAGI. CDR3 amino acids: CASRHGRRGVDEQFF. CDR3 nucleotides: TGTGCCAGCAGGCACGGCCGCCGCGGAGTCGATGAGCAGTTCTTC.

V and J are TRBV3-1 (or the pseudogene TRBV3-2) and TRBJ2-3; 11 nucleotides agree with TRBD2. Unmatched junction bases numbered 4, after V lost 0 bases and J lost 2 bases. CDR3 size: 17 residues. From germline, CDR1 is LGHDT and CDR2 YNNKEL (reference sequence). The CDR3 protein is CASSQDLAGGSTDTQYF. CDR3 nucleotide sequence: TGTGCCAGCAGCCAAGACCTAGCGGGAGGTTCCACAGATACGCAGTATTTT.

The chain employs TRBV15 and TRBJ2-7, with D unresolved. V was cut by 1 base and J by 7 bases, with 11 bases left in between. Germline lookup yields CDR1 LNHNV and CDR2 YYDKDF (reference sequence). CDR3 length equals 13 residues. The chain's CDR3 is CATSRAARIEQYF. The CDR3 nucleotides are TGTGCCACCAGCAGAGCGGCGAGAATAGAGCAGTACTTC.

This sequence joins TRBV27 and TRBJ1-5; 7 bases map to TRBD1. V was pared by 0 bases and J by 6 bases, with 5 bases of the junction left unmatched. Germline V lookup: CDR1 MNHEY, CDR2 SMNVEV (reference sequence). The CDR3 totals 15 residues. CDR3 loop: CASSLSATGSQPQHF. In DNA form, the CDR3 reads TGTGCCAGCAGTTTATCGGCGACAGGGAGTCAGCCCCAGCATTTT.

This clone was observed a single time. For the CDR3, the DNA is TGTGCCAGCAGTATTTCGGACAGGACCTATGGCTACACCTTC. It specifies CASSISDRTYGYTF. The chain is built from TRBV28 and TRBJ1-2, with 7 bases identical to TRBD1. Germline CDR1 and CDR2: MDHEN and SYDVKM. Germline trimming cut 5 bases from V and 4 bases from J; bases unmatched to any gene: 7. This CDR3 is 14 amino acids long.

V is TRBV5-5 and J is TRBJ1-2, with D perhaps matching TRBD1 (6 bases). V lost 0 bases and J 5 bases, leaving 17 bases between the germline ends. This CDR3 region has 16 residues. Germline loops: CDR1 SGHKS, CDR2 YYEKEE (reference sequence). The CDR3 DNA reads TGTGCCAGCAGCTTGGACAGGGCCACGGATGTTTATGGCTACACCTTC. Amino acids: CASSLDRATDVYGYTF.

This chain joins TRBV12-5 and TRBJ2-2; the D gene is possibly TRBD1 (5 bases). The CDR3 is 16 residues long. Germline-derived CDR1 and CDR2 are LGHNT and FRNRAP. V shed 3 bases and J shed 0 bases, with 11 bases lying between them. CDR3 residues: CASGFRVETNTGELFF. In DNA form, the CDR3 reads TGTGCTAGTGGTTTCAGGGTAGAGACGAACACCGGGGAGCTGTTTTTT.

The CDR3 DNA follows: TGTGCCAGCAGCTCTACGGGGATTTATAATTCACCCCTCCACTTT. Amino acids: CASSSTGIYNSPLHF. This sequence joins TRBV13 and TRBJ1-6; D is unclear. V dropped 4 bases and J dropped 4 bases, with 11 bases sitting between them. This CDR3 has 15 amino acids. In germline, CDR1 is PRHDT, CDR2 FYEKMQ (reference sequence).

This rearrangement joins TRBV5-5 to TRBJ2-1; D is uncertain. The CDR3 length is 16 residues. Germline CDR1 reads SGHKS; CDR2 reads YYEKEE (reference sequence). The ends were cut back, 2 bases at V and 0 bases at J, with 12 bases in the middle. CDR3: CASSFVDGRSYNEQFF. In DNA, the CDR3 is TGTGCCAGCAGCTTCGTGGACGGCCGCTCCTACAATGAGCAGTTCTTC. Complete variable domain (other parts from reference TRBV5-5 and TRBJ2-1): DAGVTQSPTHLIKTRGQQVTLRCSPISGHKSVSWYQQVLGQGPQFIFQYYEKEERGRGNFPDRFSARQFPNYSSELNVNALLLGDSALYLCASSFVDGRSYNEQFFGPGTRLTVL.

This rearrangement joins TRBV6-5 to TRBJ2-1, with 10 nucleotides matching TRBD2. The V segment lost 2 bases and the J segment 4 bases; nucleotides outside the gene matches: 5. CDR1 MNHEY and CDR2 SVGAGI come from the germline V gene. The CDR3 has 16 residues. The chain's CDR3 is CASSYLPSGGYNEQFF. DNA of the CDR3: TGTGCCAGCAGTTACCTTCCTAGCGGGGGTTACAATGAGCAGTTCTTC.

V gene TRBV6-5 combines with J gene TRBJ2-3; D is uncertain. Trimming removed 5 bases from V and 0 bases from J, with 9 bases in between. CDR1 is MNHEY, CDR2 SVGAGI, per germline. This CDR3 spans 14 amino acids. The CDR3, as DNA: TGTGCCAGCAGTAGCGCTACGAGCACAGATACGCAGTATTTT. Translated: CASSSATSTDTQYF.

The rearrangement uses TRBV3-1 (or the pseudogene TRBV3-2) and TRBJ2-7; 7 nucleotides agree with TRBD1. The CDR3 has 15 amino acids. V was clipped by 1 base and J by 0 bases; unmatched bases: 3. The V gene's germline CDR1 is LGHDT and CDR2 YNNKEL (reference sequence). The CDR3 DNA follows: TGTGCCAGCAGCCAAGTCAGGGGGTTCTCCTACGAGCAGTACTTC. Translation gives CASSQVRGFSYEQYF.

The V call is TRBV9, the J call TRBJ1-4, with a tentative D call TRBD1 (5 bases). CDR1 and CDR2 from the germline V gene are SGDLS and YYNGEE. Trimming stripped 0 bases from V and 3 bases from J, with 9 bases between. The CDR3 consists of 15 residues. In nucleotides, the CDR3 is TGTGCCAGCAGCGTAGGGGGGACCTCTAATGAAAAACTGTTTTTT. Translation: CASSVGGTSNEKLFF.

The DNA for the CDR3 is TGCGCCAGCAGCAACGACGGCGATGGAAATCAGCCCCAGCATTTT. Amino acids: CASSNDGDGNQPQHF. The chain employs TRBV5-1 and TRBJ1-5, with D uncertain. V dropped 4 bases and J dropped 4 bases, with 15 bases sitting between them. Germline V gene lookup returns CDR1 SGHRS and CDR2 YFSETQ. The CDR3 runs 15 residues.

CDR3 sequence: CASSWTSFNTGELFF. The CDR3 DNA reads TGTGCCAGCAGCTGGACTAGCTTTAACACCGGGGAGCTGTTTTTT. The chain couples TRBV11-2 to TRBJ2-2, with 8 positions matching TRBD2. CDR3 length: 15 amino acids. CDR1 is SGHAT, CDR2 FQNNGV, per germline. V gave up 4 bases and J gave up 2 bases; unmatched junction bases: 3.

The chain carries TRBV18 and TRBJ2-3, with D perhaps matching TRBD1 (6 bases). This CDR3 comprises 14 residues. V was trimmed by 3 bases and J by 4 bases, leaving 11 bases between them. The V gene's germline CDR1 is KGHSH and CDR2 LQKENI. CDR3 sequence reads: CASSPTQGPDTQYF. CDR3 coding DNA: TGTGCCAGCTCACCTACACAGGGACCAGATACGCAGTATTTT.

This chain connects TRBV7-2 to TRBJ2-1; 7 bases line up with TRBD1. V gave up 5 bases and J gave up 1 base; unmatched junction bases: 5. Germline CDR1 and CDR2: SGHTA and FQGNSA. This CDR3 region has 15 residues. DNA of the CDR3: TGTGCCAGCAGCCTGGACAGGTGGTCCTACAATGAGCAGTTCTTC. This encodes CASSLDRWSYNEQFF.

This chain links TRBV19 with TRBJ2-1; 10 bases line up with TRBD2. Germline trimming cut 4 bases from V and 4 bases from J; bases unmatched to any gene: 4. Looked up from germline, CDR1 is LNHDA and CDR2 is SQIVND (reference sequence). The CDR3 is made up of 15 amino acids. CDR3 sequence: CASSTLAGPYNEQFF. The CDR3 DNA reads TGTGCCAGTAGTACACTAGCGGGACCATACAATGAGCAGTTCTTC. The variable domain in full, with the rest retrieved from reference TRBV19 and TRBJ2-1, is DGGITQSPKYLFRKEGQNVTLSCEQNLNHDAMYWYRQDPGQGLRLIYYSQIVNDFQKGDIAEGYSVSREKKESFPLTVTSAQKNPTAFYLCASSTLAGPYNEQFFGPGTRLTVL.

The rearrangement uses TRBV6-6 and TRBJ1-3; 7 bases agree with TRBD1. The J segment lost 2 bases and the V segment lost 8 bases, leaving 6 bases of the junction unmatched. CDR1 is MNHNY and CDR2 is SVGAGI in the germline V gene (reference sequence). The CDR3 runs 14 residues. CDR3: CASAPGQTGNTIYF. CDR3 nucleotide sequence: TGTGCCAGCGCACCGGGACAGACTGGAAACACCATATATTTT.

This sequence joins TRBV28 and TRBJ2-3, with D tentatively TRBD2 (6 bases). The CDR3 is made up of 16 amino acids. Germline CDR1 reads MDHEN; CDR2 reads SYDVKM. Trimming cost V 7 bases and J 5 bases, with 22 bases left between them. CDR3 sequence: CASTPLGSGFGDTQYF. CDR3 nucleotide sequence: TGTGCCAGCACCCCCCTTGGTAGCGGTTTCGGAGATACGCAGTATTTT.